The clone carrying this T cell receptor beta chain is labeled as medium-sized. Its antigen remains unknown. This sample was included in a study of T cell repertoires and leukemia-associated antigens. Study-wide points: No direct test of specificity or function was done for expanded clones.

TCRdb reanalysed the 5' RACE reads using MiXCR and keeps one entry per CDR3 protein. The table includes about 10,000 distinct CDR3 sequences, around 40% detected once. Trimming removed 10 bases from V and 4 bases from J, with 20 bases in between. The germline V gene has CDR1 ENHRY and CDR2 SYGVKD. The CDR3 is made up of 16 amino acids. Sequencing was carried out using CD3+ T cells sorted from blood and cultured. This receptor was obtained from a female donor in good health. The rearrangement joins TRBV10-3 to TRBJ1-6, with TRBD1 as a possible D gene (6 bases). The CDR3 loop is CATGPGAARYNSPLHF. The CDR3, as DNA: TGTGCCACCGGCCCGGGGGCAGCTAGGTATAATTCACCCCTCCACTTT.